The TCR beta chain described here comes from a study of blood T cell repertoires in COVID-19. For the study at large: The study drew acute and convalescent COVID-19 samples from the United States, Italy and Spain.

Cohort assignment relied on participant-reported clinical history. The CDR3 is made up of 14 amino acids. Trimming cost V 5 bases and J 6 bases, with 15 bases left between them. CDR1 and CDR2 (germline): SGHNT, YENEEA. Sequencing was performed with immunoSEQ multiplex PCR; in TCRdb, only in-frame clones are kept and a portion is missing. The sample carries 200,000 to 250,000 clones, 90% recorded once. This clone occurred a few times. The TCR was taken from a man under 40 who had been exposed to COVID-19. The sequencing input was PBMCs or T cells enriched from blood (not recorded which). The chain combines TRBV11-3 with TRBJ2-3; D gene ambiguous. The CDR3 DNA is TGTGCCAGCAGCGTAGCCGCGACTGCGGATACGCAGTATTTT. Amino acids: CASSVAATADTQYF.